The T cell receptor (beta chain) under discussion was sequenced for a study of T-cell reconstitution after alpha-beta-depleted transplantation in children. Study conclusions and caveats: There were some patients whose high TCRbeta diversity at day 60 came from surviving recipient T cells and thymic progenitors. T-cell numbers and diversity one year post-transplant derived largely from freshly generated T cells. Several hundred expanded graft clones reportedly supplied alpha-beta T cells about two months after transplant.

Remarks on this clonotype: Its cognate antigen is unknown. Mismatch with germline at one junction end may stem from a read error.

This sample's TCRbeta library carried unique molecular identifier barcodes. MiXCR, run by TCRdb on the PCR reads, gives a single entry per CDR3 protein. The table records 700,000 to 850,000 distinct CDR3 sequences, roughly 16% of them present only once. The germline CDR1 and CDR2 sequences are MNHNS and SASEGT. This CDR3 region has 14 residues. This sequence was found in a male patient aged 10 to 17 who had a stem cell transplant for acute lymphoblastic leukemia, so the T cells may come from the graft donor. The gene calls are TRBV6-1 and TRBJ1-2; TRBD1 is a possible D gene (5 bases). This specimen consisted of PBMCs, mostly from graft donor cells, obtained 360 days after TCRalphabeta/CD19-depleted stem cell transplant. The CDR3 DNA is TGTCCCAGCAGTGAATCAGGGTGGGGCTATGGCTACACCTTC. Translating gives CPSSESGWGYGYTF.